This T cell receptor (beta chain) was found in a study of blood T cell repertoires in COVID-19. For the study at large: The study drew acute and convalescent COVID-19 samples from the United States, Italy and Spain. Sources were T cells, B-cell-depleted T cells, or PBMCs; the material itself was cDNA or gDNA.

Profiling relied on immunoSEQ multiplex PCR, and the TCRdb table lists in-frame clones only, not all of them. This table has 59,000 or so clones, over 75% appearing once. In germline, CDR1 is SEHNR, CDR2 FQNEAQ (reference sequence). CDR3 length: 14 amino acids. The V segment lost 1 base and the J segment 4 bases; nucleotides outside the gene matches: 2. Sequenced sample: peripheral blood. The receptor was derived from a man in his fifties or sixties with acute or convalescent COVID-19. The chain employs TRBV7-9 and TRBJ2-3, with 7 bases matching TRBD2. The CDR3: CASSLGGGSDTQYF. CDR3 coding DNA: TGTGCCAGCAGCTTAGGCGGGGGTTCAGATACGCAGTATTTT.